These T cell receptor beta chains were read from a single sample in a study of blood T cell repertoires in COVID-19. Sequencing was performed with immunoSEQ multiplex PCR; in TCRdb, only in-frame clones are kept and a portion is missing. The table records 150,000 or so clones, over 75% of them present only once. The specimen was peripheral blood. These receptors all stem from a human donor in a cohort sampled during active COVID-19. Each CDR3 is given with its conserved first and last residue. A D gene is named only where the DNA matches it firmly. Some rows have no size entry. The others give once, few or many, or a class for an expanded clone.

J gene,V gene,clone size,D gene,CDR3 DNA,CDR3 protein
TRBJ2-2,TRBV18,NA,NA,TGTGCCAGCTCACCCGGGACCGGGACATCATTCGGGGAGCTGTTTTTT,CASSPGTGTSFGELFF
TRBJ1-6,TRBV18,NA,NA,TGTGCCAGCTCACCCCCCGGACAGCCGGGTAATTCACCCCTCCACTTT,CASSPPGQPGNSPLHF
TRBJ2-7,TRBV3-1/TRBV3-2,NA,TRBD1,TGTGCCAGTGGGCCGGCCGGGACAGTAGCCTACGAGCAGTACTTC,CASGPAGTVAYEQYF
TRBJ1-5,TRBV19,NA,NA,TGTGCCAGTAGTTTAGGAACAGGAGGGAATCAGCCCCAGCATTTT,CASSLGTGGNQPQHF
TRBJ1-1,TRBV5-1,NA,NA,TGCGCCAGCAGCTTGGATCCCAGGGGATTCACTGAAGCTTTCTTT,CASSLDPRGFTEAFF
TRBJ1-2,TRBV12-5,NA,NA,TGTGCTAGTGGCAGGTATGGCTATGGCTACACCTTC,CASGRYGYGYTF
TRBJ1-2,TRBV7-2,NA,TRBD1,TGTGCCAGCAGCTTAGCTTGGACAGGGACGGGCTACACCTTC,CASSLAWTGTGYTF
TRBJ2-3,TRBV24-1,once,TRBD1,TGTGCCACCAGTGAGAGGACAGGGGGGGCCCTCACAGATACGCAGTATTTT,CATSERTGGALTDTQYF
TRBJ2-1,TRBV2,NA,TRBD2,TGTGCCAGCACCCGGACTAGCGGGGGGGCATACAATGAGCAGTTCTTC,CASTRTSGGAYNEQFF
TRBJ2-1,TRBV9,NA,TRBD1,TGTGCCAGCAGCGTAGCGACAGGGGGCGCCTACAATGAGCAGTTCTTC,CASSVATGGAYNEQFF
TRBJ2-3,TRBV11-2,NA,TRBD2,TGTGCCAGCAGCTTTTTTAGACTAGCGGGAGAGGCAGATACGCAGTATTTT,CASSFFRLAGEADTQYF
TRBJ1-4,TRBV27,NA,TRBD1,TGTGCCAGCAGTTACCACCGGGACAGGGAAGGGAAAAAACTGTTTTTT,CASSYHRDREGKKLFF
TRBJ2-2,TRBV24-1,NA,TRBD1,TGTGCCACCAGTGACTCCGGGACAGGAGACACCGGGGAGCTGTTTTTT,CATSDSGTGDTGELFF
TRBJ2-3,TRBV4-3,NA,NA,TGCGCCAGCAGGTTTCGGGACTTCACAGATACGCAGTATTTT,CASRFRDFTDTQYF
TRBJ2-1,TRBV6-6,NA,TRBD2,TGTGCCAGCAGTAAACCGGGGGGGGCGAGTTTCTTC,CASSKPGGASFF
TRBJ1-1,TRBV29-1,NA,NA,TGCAGCGTTGCTAGGGGAAACACTGAAGCTTTCTTT,CSVARGNTEAFF
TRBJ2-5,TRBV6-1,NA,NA,TGTGCCAGCAGTGAACAGGGGTTGGTCAGAGAGACCCAGTACTTC,CASSEQGLVRETQYF
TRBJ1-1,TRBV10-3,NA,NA,TGTGCCATCAGTGAGGGAGGTGGGAGGGCCACTGAAGCTTTCTTT,CAISEGGGRATEAFF
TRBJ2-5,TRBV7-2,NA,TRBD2,TGTGCCAGCAGCTTTGTCTCACTAGCGGTTGAGACCCAGTACTTC,CASSFVSLAVETQYF
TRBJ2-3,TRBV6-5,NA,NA,TGTGCCAGCCATGAGATAACAGATACGCAGTATTTT,CASHEITDTQYF
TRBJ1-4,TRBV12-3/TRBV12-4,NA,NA,TGTGCCAGCAGTTTACAGGGCGGTGAAAAACTGTTTTTT,CASSLQGGEKLFF
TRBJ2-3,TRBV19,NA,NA,TGTGCCAGTACCTCTCGGTGGAGCACAGATACGCAGTATTTT,CASTSRWSTDTQYF
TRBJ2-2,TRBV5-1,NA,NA,TGCGCCAGCAGCTTGGACATTAACACCGGGGAGCTGTTTTTT,CASSLDINTGELFF
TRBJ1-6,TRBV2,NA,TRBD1,TGTGCCAGCAGAATAACAGGGGGTTCCTATAATTCACCCCTCCACTTT,CASRITGGSYNSPLHF
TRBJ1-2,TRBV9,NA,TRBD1,TGTGCCAGCAGTTCCCGGGACAGGGTTGGCTACACCTTC,CASSSRDRVGYTF
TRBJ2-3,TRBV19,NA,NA,TGTGCCAGTAGTATGTCCCTCACAGATACGCAGTATTTT,CASSMSLTDTQYF
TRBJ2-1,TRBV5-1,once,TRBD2,TGCGCCAGCAGCACGGGACTAGCGGGGAAGAATGAGCAGTTCTTC,CASSTGLAGKNEQFF
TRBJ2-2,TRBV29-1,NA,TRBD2,TGCAGCGCCAAGACTAGCGGGGGGCCAACGAACACCGGGGAGCTGTTTTTT,CSAKTSGGPTNTGELFF
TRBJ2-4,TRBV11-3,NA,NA,TGTGCCAGCAGCCCCGCCGACAGGAAGGAAAACATTCAGTACTTC,CASSPADRKENIQYF
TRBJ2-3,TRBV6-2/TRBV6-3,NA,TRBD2,TGTGCCAGCAGTTACCGGCGGGAGGGGGGCACAGATACGCAGTATTTT,CASSYRREGGTDTQYF
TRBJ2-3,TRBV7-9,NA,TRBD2,TGTGCCAGCCGACTAGCGGGAGGGCCGGGAGATACGCAGTATTTT,CASRLAGGPGDTQYF
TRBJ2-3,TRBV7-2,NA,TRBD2,TGTGCCAGCAGCTTATACGGAGCGGGAACTAGCACAGATACGCAGTATTTT,CASSLYGAGTSTDTQYF
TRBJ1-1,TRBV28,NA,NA,TGTGCCACCCGTATGGGGGCTAACACTGAAGCTTTCTTT,CATRMGANTEAFF
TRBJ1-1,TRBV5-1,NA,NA,TGCGCCAGCAGTTATCAGGGTAGCACTGAAGCTTTCTTT,CASSYQGSTEAFF
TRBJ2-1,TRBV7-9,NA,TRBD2,TGTGCCAGCAGCTGGAGCGGGGGGTCCTACAATGAGCAGTTCTTC,CASSWSGGSYNEQFF
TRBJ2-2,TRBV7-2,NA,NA,TGTGCCAGCAGCTCCCAGGGTTCCACCGGGGAGCTGTTTTTT,CASSSQGSTGELFF
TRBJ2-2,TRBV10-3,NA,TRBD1,TGTGCCATTTCCGACAGGGTAGGGGAGCTGTTTTTT,CAISDRVGELFF
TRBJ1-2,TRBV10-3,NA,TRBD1,TGTGCCATCAGTGGGGACTCCCGGGACAGGGTGATTAACTATGGCTACACCTTC,CAISGDSRDRVINYGYTF
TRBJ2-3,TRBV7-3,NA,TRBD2,TGTGCCAGCAGCCCGTTGCCGGGACTAGCAACAGATACGCAGTATTTT,CASSPLPGLATDTQYF
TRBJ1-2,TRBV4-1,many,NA,TGCGCCAGCAGCCAAGCCCAGGACTTCGGACCCATCACCTTC,CASSQAQDFGPITF
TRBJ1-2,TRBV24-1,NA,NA,TGTGCCACCAGTGATTTATTGGGAGGACGGGTATTCTCGGGCTACACCTTC,CATSDLLGGRVFSGYTF
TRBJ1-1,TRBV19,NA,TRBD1,TGTGCCAGTGAAAACAGGGGGCTGGGGAACACTGAAGCTTTCTTT,CASENRGLGNTEAFF
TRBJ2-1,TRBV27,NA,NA,TGTGCCAGCAGTTTATCCCCTCGCGGTTTTTACAATGAGCAGTTCTTC,CASSLSPRGFYNEQFF
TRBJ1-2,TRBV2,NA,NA,TGTGCCAGCAGGGAACAGGGTACCGATGGCTACACCTTC,CASREQGTDGYTF
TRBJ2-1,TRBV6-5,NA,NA,TGTGCCAGCAGGGACAGTTTCAGCTCCTACAATGAGCAGTTCTTC,CASRDSFSSYNEQFF
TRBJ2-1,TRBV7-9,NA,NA,TGTGCCAGCAGCTACACCGGGACTCGTTATTACAATGAGCAGTTCTTC,CASSYTGTRYYNEQFF
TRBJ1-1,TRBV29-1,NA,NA,TGCAGCGTCGCCCCCGTTAACGGGAGGGATGAAGCTTTCTTT,CSVAPVNGRDEAFF
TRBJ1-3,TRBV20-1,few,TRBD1,TGCAGTGCTAGTGACGGACAGGGCCCTGGAAACACCATATATTTT,CSASDGQGPGNTIYF
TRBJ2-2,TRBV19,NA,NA,TGTGCCAGTAGTATATTCCTGGACTGGGGGAGGACCGGGGAGCTGTTTTTT,CASSIFLDWGRTGELFF
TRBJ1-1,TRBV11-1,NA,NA,TGTGCCAGCAGCTATTCTCGGAGGGCGAACACTGAAGCTTTCTTT,CASSYSRRANTEAFF
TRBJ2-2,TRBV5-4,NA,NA,TGTGCCAGCAGTATGGTGCAGGGGCCCACCGGGGAGCTGTTTTTT,CASSMVQGPTGELFF
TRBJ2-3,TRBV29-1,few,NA,TGCAGCACTGTGGACATGGGCGGAGATACGCAGTATTTT,CSTVDMGGDTQYF
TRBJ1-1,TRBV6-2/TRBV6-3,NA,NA,TGTGCCAGCAGCACCGAAAGCAACACTGAAGCTTTCTTT,CASSTESNTEAFF
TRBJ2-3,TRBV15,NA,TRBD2,TGTGCCACCAGCATTGGACTAGCGACGCAGTATTTT,CATSIGLATQYF
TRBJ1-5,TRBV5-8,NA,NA,TGTGCCAGCAGCAAGAGGGATGGTTCGAATCAGCCCCAGCATTTT,CASSKRDGSNQPQHF